These 2 T cell receptor beta chains were sequenced from one sample in a study of cytomegalovirus exposure and HLA in healthy donors. Clones were sequenced by immunoSEQ multiplex PCR, and TCRdb holds only the in-frame ones, with some missing. This sample yields fewer than 150,000 clones, of which more than 85% are seen a single time; just under 9% belongs to the top ten. The sequenced sample was PBMCs. The receptors shown here come from a man aged 18 to 35 in good health and CMV-seropositive.

This chain joins TRBV18 and TRBJ1-1, with D tentatively TRBD1 (5 bases). CDR3 size: 15 residues. V lost 1 base, J lost 2 bases, and 11 bases lay in between. Germline V gives CDR1 KGHSH, CDR2 LQKENI. Here the CDR3 reads CASSPLQGLNTEAFF. Here the CDR3 DNA reads TGTGCCAGCTCACCACTGCAGGGTTTAAACACTGAAGCTTTCTTT.

The V gene is TRBV6-1, the J gene TRBJ2-5; 8 nucleotides agree with TRBD1. CDR3 size: 16 residues. V shed 3 bases and J 7 bases; nucleotides not matched to a gene: 13. Germline V gives CDR1 MNHNS, CDR2 SASEGT. In DNA form, the CDR3 reads TGTGCCAGCAGTGAGATGTGGGACAGGAGCGTGGTGACCCAGTACTTC. Protein product: CASSEMWDRSVVTQYF.